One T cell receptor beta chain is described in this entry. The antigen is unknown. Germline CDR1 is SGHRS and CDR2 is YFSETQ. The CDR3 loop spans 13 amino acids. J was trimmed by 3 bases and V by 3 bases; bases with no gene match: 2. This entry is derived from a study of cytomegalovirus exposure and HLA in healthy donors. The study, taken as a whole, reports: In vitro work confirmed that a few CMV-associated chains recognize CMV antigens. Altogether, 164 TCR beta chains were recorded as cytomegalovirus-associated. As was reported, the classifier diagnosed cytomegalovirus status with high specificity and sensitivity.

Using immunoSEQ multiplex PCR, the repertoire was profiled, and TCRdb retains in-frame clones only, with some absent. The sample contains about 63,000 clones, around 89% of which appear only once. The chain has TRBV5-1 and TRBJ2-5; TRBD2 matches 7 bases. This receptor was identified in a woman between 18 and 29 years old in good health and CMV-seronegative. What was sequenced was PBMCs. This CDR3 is CASSWAGEETQYF. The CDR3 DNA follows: TGCGCCAGCAGCTGGGCGGGGGAAGAGACCCAGTACTTC. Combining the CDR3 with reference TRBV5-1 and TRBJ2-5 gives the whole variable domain KAGVTQTPRYLIKTRGQQVTLSCSPISGHRSVSWYQQTPGQGLQFLFEYFSETQRNKGNFPGRFSGRQFSNSRSEMNVSTLELGDSALYLCASSWAGEETQYFGPGTRLLVL.